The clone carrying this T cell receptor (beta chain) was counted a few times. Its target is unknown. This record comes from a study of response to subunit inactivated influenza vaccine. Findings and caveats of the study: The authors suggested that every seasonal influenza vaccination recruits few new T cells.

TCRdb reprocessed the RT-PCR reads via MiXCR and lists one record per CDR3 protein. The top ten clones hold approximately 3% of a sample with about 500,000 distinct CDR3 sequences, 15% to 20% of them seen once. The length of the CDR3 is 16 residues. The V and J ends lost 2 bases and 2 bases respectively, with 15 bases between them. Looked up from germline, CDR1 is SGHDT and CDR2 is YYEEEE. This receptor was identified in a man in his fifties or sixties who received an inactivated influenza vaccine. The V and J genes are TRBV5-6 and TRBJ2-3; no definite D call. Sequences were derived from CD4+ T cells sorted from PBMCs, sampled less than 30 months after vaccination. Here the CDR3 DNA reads TGTGCCAGCAGCTTCGAAGGGCTAACCTTCACAGATACGCAGTATTTT. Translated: CASSFEGLTFTDTQYF.